This TCR beta chain was identified during a study of early T cells in non-severe SARS-CoV-2 infection. Across the whole study: With bulk RNA from unsorted whole blood as input, sequencing yielded unpaired chains.

Individually, cDNA molecules had unique molecular identifiers attached to them. TCRdb re-called the 5' RACE reads through MiXCR, storing one row per CDR3 protein. Of about 110,000 distinct CDR3 sequences detected, around 12% appear once; the ten largest clones hold approximately 4%. This clonotype has at least ten counts. Antigen unknown. Points from the study as a whole: Matching with VDJdb favored anti-spike CD8 responses (missing private and CD4 specificities).

The germline V gene encodes CDR1 LGHDT and CDR2 YNNKEL (reference sequence). The CDR3 covers 16 residues. Unmatched junction bases numbered 8, after V lost 4 bases and J lost 7 bases. This chain links TRBV3-1 with TRBJ2-1; the match to TRBD1 covers 12 bases. The specimen was whole blood, collected at baseline. This TCR derives from an adult who was a healthcare worker with PCR-confirmed SARS-CoV-2 infection or an uninfected control (not recorded which). CDR3 sequence: CASSPLGQGAVNEQFF. CDR3 DNA: TGTGCCAGCAGCCCGCTGGGACAGGGGGCGGTGAATGAGCAGTTCTTC.